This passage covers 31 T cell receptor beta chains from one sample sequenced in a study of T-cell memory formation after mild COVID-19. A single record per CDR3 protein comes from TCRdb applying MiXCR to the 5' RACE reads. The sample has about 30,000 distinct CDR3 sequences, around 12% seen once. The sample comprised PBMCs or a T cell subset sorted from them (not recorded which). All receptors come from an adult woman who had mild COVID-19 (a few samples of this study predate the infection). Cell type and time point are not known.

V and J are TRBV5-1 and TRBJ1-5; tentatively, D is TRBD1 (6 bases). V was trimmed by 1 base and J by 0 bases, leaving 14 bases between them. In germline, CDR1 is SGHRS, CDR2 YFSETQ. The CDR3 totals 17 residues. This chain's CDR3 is CASSLQPGGHSNQPQHF. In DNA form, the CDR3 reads TGCGCCAGCAGCTTGCAGCCGGGGGGGCATAGCAATCAGCCCCAGCATTTT.

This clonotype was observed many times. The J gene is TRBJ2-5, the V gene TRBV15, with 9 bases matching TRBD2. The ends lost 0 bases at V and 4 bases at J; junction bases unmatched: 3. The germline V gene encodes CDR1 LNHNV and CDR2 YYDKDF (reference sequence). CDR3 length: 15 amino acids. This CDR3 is CATSRDAGGPETQYF. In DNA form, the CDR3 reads TGTGCCACCAGCAGAGATGCGGGAGGGCCAGAGACCCAGTACTTC.

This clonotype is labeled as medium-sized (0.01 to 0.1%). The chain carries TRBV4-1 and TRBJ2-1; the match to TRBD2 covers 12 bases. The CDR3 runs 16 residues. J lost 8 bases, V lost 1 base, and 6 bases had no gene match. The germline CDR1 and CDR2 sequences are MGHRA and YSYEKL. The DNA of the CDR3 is TGCGCCAGCAGCCAAGCTCTAGCGGGGGGGCCTGATGAGCAGTTCTTC. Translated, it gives CASSQALAGGPDEQFF.

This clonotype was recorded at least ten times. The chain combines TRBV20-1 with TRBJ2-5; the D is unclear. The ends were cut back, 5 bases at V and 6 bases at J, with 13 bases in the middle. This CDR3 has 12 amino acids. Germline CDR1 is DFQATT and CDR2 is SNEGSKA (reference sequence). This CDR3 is CSARAGPQTQYF. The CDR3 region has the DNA TGCAGTGCTCGAGCTGGACCCCAGACCCAGTACTTC.

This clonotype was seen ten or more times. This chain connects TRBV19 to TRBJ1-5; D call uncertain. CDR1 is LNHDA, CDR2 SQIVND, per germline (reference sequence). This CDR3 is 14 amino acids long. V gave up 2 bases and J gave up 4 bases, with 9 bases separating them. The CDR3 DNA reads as TGTGCCAGTAGTATATTGGTCGGGAATCAGCCCCAGCATTTT. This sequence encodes CASSILVGNQPQHF.

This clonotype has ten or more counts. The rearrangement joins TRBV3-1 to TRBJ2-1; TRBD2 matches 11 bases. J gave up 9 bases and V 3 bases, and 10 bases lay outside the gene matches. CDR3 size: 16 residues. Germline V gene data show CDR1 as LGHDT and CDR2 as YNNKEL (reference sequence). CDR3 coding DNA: TGTGCCAGCAGCCATTACGTAGCGGGAGGGTTGGGTGAGCAGTTCTTC. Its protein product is CASSHYVAGGLGEQFF.

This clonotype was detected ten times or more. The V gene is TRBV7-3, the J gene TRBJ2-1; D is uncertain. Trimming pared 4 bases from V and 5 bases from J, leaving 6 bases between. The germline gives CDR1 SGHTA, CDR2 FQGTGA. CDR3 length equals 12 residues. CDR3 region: CASSSGDNEQFF. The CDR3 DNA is TGTGCCAGCAGCTCTGGGGACAATGAGCAGTTCTTC.

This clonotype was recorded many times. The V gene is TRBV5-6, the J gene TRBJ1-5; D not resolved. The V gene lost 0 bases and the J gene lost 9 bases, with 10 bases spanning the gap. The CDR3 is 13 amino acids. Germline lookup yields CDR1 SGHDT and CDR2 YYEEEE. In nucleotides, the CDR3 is TGTGCCAGCAGCTTGGGGTCGGTGGGGCCCCAGCATTTT. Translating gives CASSLGSVGPQHF.

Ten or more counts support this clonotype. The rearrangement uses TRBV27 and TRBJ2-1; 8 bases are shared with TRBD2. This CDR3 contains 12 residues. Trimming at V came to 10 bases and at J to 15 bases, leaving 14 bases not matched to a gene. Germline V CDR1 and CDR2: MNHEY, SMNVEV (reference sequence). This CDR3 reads CATGTRGGGRFF. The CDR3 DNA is TGTGCCACCGGGACTAGAGGGGGGGGTCGGTTCTTC.

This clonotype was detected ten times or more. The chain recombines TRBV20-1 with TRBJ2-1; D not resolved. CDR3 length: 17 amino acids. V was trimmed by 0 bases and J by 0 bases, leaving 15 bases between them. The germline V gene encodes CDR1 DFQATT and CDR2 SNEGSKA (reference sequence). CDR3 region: CSAREHLPGPSYNEQFF. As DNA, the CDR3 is TGCAGTGCTAGAGAGCATCTCCCCGGACCCTCCTACAATGAGCAGTTCTTC.

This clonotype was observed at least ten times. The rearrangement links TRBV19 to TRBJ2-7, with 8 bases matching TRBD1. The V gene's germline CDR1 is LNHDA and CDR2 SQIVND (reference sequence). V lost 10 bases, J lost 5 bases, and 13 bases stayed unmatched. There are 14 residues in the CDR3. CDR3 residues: CATSGQAETDEQYF. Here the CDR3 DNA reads TGTGCCACCTCGGGACAGGCGGAGACTGACGAGCAGTACTTC.

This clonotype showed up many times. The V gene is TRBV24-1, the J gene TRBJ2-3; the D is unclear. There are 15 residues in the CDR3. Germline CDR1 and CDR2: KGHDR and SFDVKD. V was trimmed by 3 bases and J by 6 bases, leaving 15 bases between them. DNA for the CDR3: TGTGCCACCAGTGATACGGGCGGTTTTGTGGATACGCAGTATTTT. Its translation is CATSDTGGFVDTQYF.

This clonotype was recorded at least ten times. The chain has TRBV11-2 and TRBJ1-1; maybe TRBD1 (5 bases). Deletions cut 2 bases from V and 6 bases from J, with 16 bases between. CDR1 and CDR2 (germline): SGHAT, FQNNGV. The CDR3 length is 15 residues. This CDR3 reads CASSLWGSGRAEAFF. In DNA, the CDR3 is TGTGCCAGCAGCTTATGGGGGTCGGGAAGGGCTGAAGCTTTCTTT.

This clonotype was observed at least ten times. CDR3 bases: TGTGCCAGCAGCAACTCCGGGGACCCACGTCATACGCAGTATTTT. Translated, it gives CASSNSGDPRHTQYF. The gene calls are TRBV7-2 and TRBJ2-3; D is tentatively TRBD1 or TRBD2 (5 bases each). Per germline, CDR1 SGHTA and CDR2 FQGNSA. With 5 bases removed from V and 7 bases from J, the gap between germline ends came to 19 bases. The CDR3 length is 15 residues.

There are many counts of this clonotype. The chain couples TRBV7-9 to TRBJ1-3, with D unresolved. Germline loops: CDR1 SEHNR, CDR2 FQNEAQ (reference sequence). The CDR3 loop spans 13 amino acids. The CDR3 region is CAGGLSSGNTIYF. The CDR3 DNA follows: TGTGCAGGAGGGCTTAGCTCTGGAAACACCATATATTTT.

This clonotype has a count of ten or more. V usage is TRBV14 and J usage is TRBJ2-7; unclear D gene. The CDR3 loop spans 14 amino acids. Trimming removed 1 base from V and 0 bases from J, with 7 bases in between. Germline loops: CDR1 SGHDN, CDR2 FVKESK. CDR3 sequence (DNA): TGTGCCAGCAGCCAAGGGCACAGCTCCTACGAGCAGTACTTC. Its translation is CASSQGHSSYEQYF.

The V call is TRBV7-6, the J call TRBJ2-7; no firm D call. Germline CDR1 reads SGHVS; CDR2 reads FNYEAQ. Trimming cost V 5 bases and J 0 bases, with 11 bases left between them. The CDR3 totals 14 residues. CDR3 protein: CASSVGRSSYEQYF. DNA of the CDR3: TGTGCCAGCAGCGTAGGACGTAGCTCCTACGAGCAGTACTTC.

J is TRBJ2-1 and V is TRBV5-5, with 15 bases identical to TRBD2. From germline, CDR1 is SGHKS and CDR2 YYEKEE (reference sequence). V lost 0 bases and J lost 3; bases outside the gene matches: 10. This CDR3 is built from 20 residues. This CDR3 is CASSLDQFRTSGGVYNEQFF. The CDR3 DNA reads TGTGCCAGCAGCTTGGATCAGTTCAGGACTAGCGGGGGGGTCTACAATGAGCAGTTCTTC.

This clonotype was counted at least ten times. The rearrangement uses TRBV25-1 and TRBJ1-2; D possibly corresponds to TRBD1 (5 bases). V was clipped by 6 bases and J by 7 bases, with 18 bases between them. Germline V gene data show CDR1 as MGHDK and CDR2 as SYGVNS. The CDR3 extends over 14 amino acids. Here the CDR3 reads CASRATGTEGGYTF. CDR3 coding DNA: TGTGCCAGCAGGGCAACCGGGACCGAAGGTGGCTACACCTTC.

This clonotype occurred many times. CDR3 sequence reads: CASRLGQINQPQHF. The DNA of the CDR3 is TGTGCCAGCAGACTGGGGCAGATCAATCAGCCCCAGCATTTT. The chain links TRBV6-1 to TRBJ1-5; tentatively, D is TRBD1 (5 bases). The V and J ends lost 6 bases and 3 bases respectively, with 12 bases between them. The CDR3 totals 14 residues. In germline, CDR1 is MNHNS, CDR2 SASEGT.

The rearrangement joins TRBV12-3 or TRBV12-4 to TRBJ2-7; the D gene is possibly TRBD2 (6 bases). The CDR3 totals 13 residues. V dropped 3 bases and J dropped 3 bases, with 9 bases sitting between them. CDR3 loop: CASSLWRDYEQYF. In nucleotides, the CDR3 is TGTGCCAGCAGTTTGTGGCGGGACTACGAGCAGTACTTC.

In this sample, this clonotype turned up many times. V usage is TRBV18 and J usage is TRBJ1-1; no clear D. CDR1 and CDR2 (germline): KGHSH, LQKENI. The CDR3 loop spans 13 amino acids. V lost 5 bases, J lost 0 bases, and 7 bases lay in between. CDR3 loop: CASSAGMNTEAFF. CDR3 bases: TGTGCCAGCTCAGCAGGCATGAACACTGAAGCTTTCTTT.

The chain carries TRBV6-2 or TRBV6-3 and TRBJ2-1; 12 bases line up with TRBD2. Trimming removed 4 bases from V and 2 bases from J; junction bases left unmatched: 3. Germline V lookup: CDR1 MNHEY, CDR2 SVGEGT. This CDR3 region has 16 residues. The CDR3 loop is CASSSGLAGPYNEQFF. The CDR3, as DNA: TGTGCCAGCAGTTCCGGACTAGCGGGGCCCTACAATGAGCAGTTCTTC.

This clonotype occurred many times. DNA for the CDR3: TGTGCCAGCAGCCCGTGGACAGGGCACCAAGAGACCCAGTACTTC. Encoded protein: CASSPWTGHQETQYF. The V call is TRBV3-1, the J call TRBJ2-5; 8 nucleotides agree with TRBD1. The V gene's germline CDR1 is LGHDT and CDR2 YNNKEL (reference sequence). V shed 4 bases and J 0 bases; nucleotides not matched to a gene: 4. This CDR3 has 15 amino acids.

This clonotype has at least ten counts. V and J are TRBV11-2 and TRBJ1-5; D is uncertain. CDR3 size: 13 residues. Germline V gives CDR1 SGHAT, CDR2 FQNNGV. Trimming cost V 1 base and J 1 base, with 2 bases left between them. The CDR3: CASSLVSNQPQHF. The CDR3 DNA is TGTGCCAGCAGCTTAGTGAGCAATCAGCCCCAGCATTTT. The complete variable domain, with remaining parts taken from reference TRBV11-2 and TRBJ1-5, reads EAGVAQSPRYKIIEKRQSVAFWCNPISGHATLYWYQQILGQGPKLLIQFQNNGVVDDSQLPKDRFSAERLKGVDSTLKIQPAKLEDSAVYLCASSLVSNQPQHFGDGTRLSIL.

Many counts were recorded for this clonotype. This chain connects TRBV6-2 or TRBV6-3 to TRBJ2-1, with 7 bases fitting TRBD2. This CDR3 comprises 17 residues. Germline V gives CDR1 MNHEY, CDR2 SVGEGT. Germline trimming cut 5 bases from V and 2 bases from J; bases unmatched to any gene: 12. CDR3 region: CASSIRRTSVTYNEQFF. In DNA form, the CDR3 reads TGTGCCAGCAGTATAAGGAGGACTAGTGTAACCTACAATGAGCAGTTCTTC.

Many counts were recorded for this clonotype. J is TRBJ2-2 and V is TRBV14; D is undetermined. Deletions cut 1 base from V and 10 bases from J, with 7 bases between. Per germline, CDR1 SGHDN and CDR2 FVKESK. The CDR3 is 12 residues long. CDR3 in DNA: TGTGCCAGCAGCCAAGTCGCGGCGGAGCTGTTTTTT. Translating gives CASSQVAAELFF.

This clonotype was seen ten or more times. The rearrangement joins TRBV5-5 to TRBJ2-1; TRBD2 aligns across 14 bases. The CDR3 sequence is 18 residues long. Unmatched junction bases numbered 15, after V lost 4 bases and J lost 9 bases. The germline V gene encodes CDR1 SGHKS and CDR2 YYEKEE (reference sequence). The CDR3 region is CASSTLPLTSGGAGEQFF. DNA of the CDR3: TGTGCCAGCAGCACACTACCCCTGACTAGCGGGGGGGCGGGTGAGCAGTTCTTC.

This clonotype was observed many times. The CDR3 nucleotides read TGTGCCAGCTCACCCCCAGGGGCCGCGTCCTATGGCTACACCTTC. Protein: CASSPPGAASYGYTF. The J gene is TRBJ1-2, the V gene TRBV18; D perhaps matches TRBD1 (6 bases). Germline CDR1 KGHSH, CDR2 LQKENI. The V and J ends lost 3 bases and 4 bases respectively, with 15 bases between them. This CDR3 has 15 amino acids.

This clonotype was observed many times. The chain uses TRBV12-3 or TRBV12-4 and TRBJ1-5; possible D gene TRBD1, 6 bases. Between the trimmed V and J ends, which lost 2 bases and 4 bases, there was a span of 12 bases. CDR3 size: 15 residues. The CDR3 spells CASSLQGLGNQPQHF. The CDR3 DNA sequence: TGTGCCAGCAGTTTACAGGGGCTTGGGAATCAGCCCCAGCATTTT.

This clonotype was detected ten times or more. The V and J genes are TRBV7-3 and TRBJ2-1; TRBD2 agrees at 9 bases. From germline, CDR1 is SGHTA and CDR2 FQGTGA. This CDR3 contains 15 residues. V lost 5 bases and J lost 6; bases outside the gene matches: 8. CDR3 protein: CASSILAGPSNEQFF. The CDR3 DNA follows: TGTGCCAGCAGCATCCTAGCGGGACCCTCCAATGAGCAGTTCTTC.